This T cell receptor (beta chain) stems from a study of graft-versus-host responses after intestinal transplantation. The overall study: Recipients obtained multivisceral, liver-intestinal, or isolated intestinal transplants. All recipients were given anti-thymocyte globulin induction, and tacrolimus and steroids were then administered for 3 to 4 years.

Trimming took off 0 bases at V and 0 bases at J, with 13 bases between the two ends. This CDR3 has 18 residues. Germline lookup yields CDR1 SGDLS and CDR2 YYNGEE. Sequencing was performed with immunoSEQ multiplex PCR; in TCRdb, only in-frame clones are kept and a portion is missing. The repertoire has some 85,000 clones, less than 95% of them found once; the top ten carry roughly 0.4%. The study, taken as a whole, reports: Circulating GvH clones peaking coincided with falling HvG clones soon after transplant.

Comments on this clone: Its antigen is not identified.

The receptor's source is a human donor who was the organ donor for an intestinal transplant. The sample here was unstimulated CD8+ T cells sorted from spleen or lymph node cells, taken before transplant. The rearrangement joins TRBV9 to TRBJ1-6; no firm D call. The CDR3 sequence: CASSVGPHRGSYNSPLHF. For the CDR3, the DNA is TGTGCCAGCAGCGTAGGGCCCCACCGGGGCTCCTATAATTCACCCCTCCACTTT. The full variable domain, with the rest looked up from reference TRBV9 and TRBJ1-6, is DSGVTQTPKHLITATGQRVTLRCSPRSGDLSVYWYQQSLDQGLQFLIQYYNGEERAKGNILERFSAQQFPDLHSELNLSSLELGDSALYFCASSVGPHRGSYNSPLHFGNGTRLTVT.